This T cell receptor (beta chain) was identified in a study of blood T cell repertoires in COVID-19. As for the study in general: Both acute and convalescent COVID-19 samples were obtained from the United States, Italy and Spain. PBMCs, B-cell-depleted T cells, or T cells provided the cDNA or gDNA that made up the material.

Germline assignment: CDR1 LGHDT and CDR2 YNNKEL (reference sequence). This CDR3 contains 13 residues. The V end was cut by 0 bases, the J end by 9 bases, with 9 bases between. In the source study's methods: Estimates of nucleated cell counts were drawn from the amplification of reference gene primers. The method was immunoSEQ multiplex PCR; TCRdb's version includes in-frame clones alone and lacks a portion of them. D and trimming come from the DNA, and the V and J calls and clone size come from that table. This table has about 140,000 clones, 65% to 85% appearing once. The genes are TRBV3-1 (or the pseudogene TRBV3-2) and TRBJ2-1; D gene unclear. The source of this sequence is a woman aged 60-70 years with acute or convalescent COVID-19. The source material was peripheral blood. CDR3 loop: CASSQDMYGEQFF. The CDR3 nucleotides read TGTGCCAGCAGCCAAGACATGTACGGTGAGCAGTTCTTC.